Listed below are T cell receptor beta chains from one sample, sequenced in a study of cytomegalovirus exposure and HLA in healthy donors. TCRdb's table, derived via immunoSEQ multiplex PCR, lists solely in-frame clones and lacks some. This table has roughly 140,000 clones, over 70% appearing once. The sample comprised PBMCs. The receptors were gathered from a woman aged 40 to 50 in good health and CMV-seronegative. The CDR3 runs from the conserved cysteine through the conserved F or W. A D gene is named only where the DNA matches it firmly. Clone size is stated in some rows and not others, as once, few, many or a class when expanded.

j_call: TRBJ1-4
cdr3_length: 16
clone_size: .
d_call: .
v_call: TRBV4-1
cdr3_aa: CASSQDPGRGNEKLFF
cdr3_nt: TGCGCCAGCAGCCAAGACCCAGGCAGGGGAAATGAAAAACTGTTTTTT

j_call: TRBJ1-1
cdr3_length: 14
clone_size: .
d_call: TRBD1
v_call: TRBV5-5
cdr3_aa: CASSSQGASTEAFF
cdr3_nt: TGTGCCAGCAGCTCACAGGGGGCAAGCACTGAAGCTTTCTTT

j_call: TRBJ1-4
cdr3_length: 13
clone_size: .
d_call: .
v_call: TRBV30
cdr3_aa: CAWSVSRGEKLFF
cdr3_nt: TGTGCCTGGAGTGTCAGTAGGGGCGAAAAACTGTTTTTT

j_call: TRBJ1-4
cdr3_length: 13
clone_size: few
d_call: .
v_call: TRBV7-9
cdr3_aa: CASSSSTNEKLFF
cdr3_nt: TGTGCCAGCAGCTCCTCAACTAATGAAAAACTGTTTTTT

j_call: TRBJ1-3
cdr3_length: 17
clone_size: .
d_call: TRBD1
v_call: TRBV19
cdr3_aa: CASSISLDRSSGNTIYF
cdr3_nt: TGTGCCAGTAGTATTAGCCTGGACAGGAGCTCTGGAAACACCATATATTTT

j_call: TRBJ1-1
cdr3_length: 16
clone_size: .
d_call: .
v_call: TRBV18
cdr3_aa: CASSLDSLSWNTEAFF
cdr3_nt: TGTGCCAGCTCACTGGACAGCCTCTCATGGAACACTGAAGCTTTCTTT

j_call: TRBJ2-7
cdr3_length: 13
clone_size: .
d_call: .
v_call: TRBV5-4
cdr3_aa: CAFLGADSYEQYF
cdr3_nt: TGTGCCTTCCTAGGGGCCGACTCCTACGAGCAGTACTTC

j_call: TRBJ1-2
cdr3_length: 14
clone_size: .
d_call: .
v_call: TRBV11-2
cdr3_aa: CASSLQVLNYGYTF
cdr3_nt: TGTGCCAGCAGCTTACAGGTACTCAACTATGGCTACACCTTC

j_call: TRBJ1-1
cdr3_length: 14
clone_size: .
d_call: TRBD1
v_call: TRBV18
cdr3_aa: CASSPGRTGTEAFF
cdr3_nt: TGTGCCAGCTCACCCGGTAGGACAGGGACTGAAGCTTTCTTT

j_call: TRBJ2-5
cdr3_length: 17
clone_size: .
d_call: TRBD2
v_call: TRBV2
cdr3_aa: CASRAGRAGGPRETQYF
cdr3_nt: TGTGCCAGCAGAGCGGGGAGGGCGGGGGGGCCTAGGGAGACCCAGTACTTC

j_call: TRBJ2-5
cdr3_length: 15
clone_size: .
d_call: TRBD2
v_call: TRBV6-1
cdr3_aa: CASSRTSPSGGTQYF
cdr3_nt: TGTGCCAGCAGTAGGACTAGCCCGTCCGGAGGGACCCAGTACTTC

j_call: TRBJ2-7
cdr3_length: 15
clone_size: .
d_call: .
v_call: TRBV18
cdr3_aa: CASSPPGGLNYEQYF
cdr3_nt: TGTGCCAGCTCACCACCTGGGGGCCTTAACTACGAGCAGTACTTC

j_call: TRBJ1-3
cdr3_length: 14
clone_size: .
d_call: TRBD1
v_call: TRBV9
cdr3_aa: CASSTGGAGNTIYF
cdr3_nt: TGTGCCAGCAGTACAGGGGGCGCCGGAAACACCATATATTTT

j_call: TRBJ1-2
cdr3_length: 12
clone_size: .
d_call: .
v_call: TRBV29-1
cdr3_aa: CSGLSPSYGYTF
cdr3_nt: TGCAGCGGGCTGTCACCAAGCTATGGCTACACCTTC

j_call: TRBJ1-3
cdr3_length: 14
clone_size: .
d_call: .
v_call: TRBV29-1
cdr3_aa: CSVEDSFSGNTIYF
cdr3_nt: TGCAGCGTCGAAGACAGTTTCTCTGGAAACACCATATATTTT

j_call: TRBJ2-5
cdr3_length: 15
clone_size: .
d_call: TRBD1
v_call: TRBV5-1
cdr3_aa: CASSLAGQGLETQYF
cdr3_nt: TGCGCCAGCAGCTTGGCGGGACAGGGACTGGAGACCCAGTACTTC

j_call: TRBJ2-3
cdr3_length: 16
clone_size: .
d_call: .
v_call: TRBV14
cdr3_aa: CASSQDGSASTDTQYF
cdr3_nt: TGTGCCAGCAGCCAAGATGGGAGTGCTAGCACAGATACGCAGTATTTT

j_call: TRBJ1-5
cdr3_length: 14
clone_size: .
d_call: .
v_call: TRBV19
cdr3_aa: CASSIRDSNQPQHF
cdr3_nt: TGTGCCAGTAGTATCCGGGATAGCAATCAGCCCCAGCATTTT

j_call: TRBJ1-5
cdr3_length: 15
clone_size: .
d_call: .
v_call: TRBV28
cdr3_aa: CASSLFGVGNQPQHF
cdr3_nt: TGTGCCAGCAGTTTATTCGGGGTGGGCAATCAGCCCCAGCATTTT

j_call: TRBJ1-6
cdr3_length: 14
clone_size: .
d_call: TRBD1
v_call: TRBV7-9
cdr3_aa: CASSGRDSDSPLHF
cdr3_nt: TGTGCCAGCAGCGGCCGGGACAGCGATTCACCCCTCCACTTT

j_call: TRBJ2-5
cdr3_length: 14
clone_size: .
d_call: .
v_call: TRBV7-7
cdr3_aa: CASSYQGSGETQYF
cdr3_nt: TGTGCCAGCAGTTATCAGGGATCGGGAGAGACCCAGTACTTC

j_call: TRBJ1-2
cdr3_length: 13
clone_size: .
d_call: .
v_call: TRBV7-9
cdr3_aa: CASSFGVSYGYTF
cdr3_nt: TGTGCCAGCAGCTTCGGGGTCTCCTATGGCTACACCTTC

j_call: TRBJ1-6
cdr3_length: 15
clone_size: .
d_call: .
v_call: TRBV5-1
cdr3_aa: CASSEQVLGNSPLHF
cdr3_nt: TGCGCCAGCAGCGAACAGGTTTTGGGGAATTCACCCCTCCACTTT

j_call: TRBJ1-2
cdr3_length: 13
clone_size: .
d_call: .
v_call: TRBV14
cdr3_aa: CASSQQQGNGYTF
cdr3_nt: TGTGCCAGCAGCCAACAGCAGGGCAATGGCTACACCTTC

j_call: TRBJ2-5
cdr3_length: 13
clone_size: .
d_call: TRBD1
v_call: TRBV30
cdr3_aa: CAWSVDRAETQYF
cdr3_nt: TGTGCCTGGAGTGTAGACAGGGCGGAGACCCAGTACTTC

j_call: TRBJ1-6
cdr3_length: 16
clone_size: few
d_call: .
v_call: TRBV10-1
cdr3_aa: CASTSILRGFNSPLHF
cdr3_nt: TGCGCCAGCACTTCAATCCTCAGGGGATTTAATTCACCCCTCCACTTT

j_call: TRBJ1-6
cdr3_length: 16
clone_size: .
d_call: TRBD1
v_call: TRBV9
cdr3_aa: CASSARTGAGNSPLHF
cdr3_nt: TGTGCCAGCAGCGCCCGGACAGGCGCGGGGAATTCACCCCTCCACTTT

j_call: TRBJ1-1
cdr3_length: 14
clone_size: .
d_call: .
v_call: TRBV5-5
cdr3_aa: CASSLRTVNTEAFF
cdr3_nt: TGTGCCAGCAGCTTACGGACAGTGAACACTGAAGCTTTCTTT

j_call: TRBJ2-1
cdr3_length: 15
clone_size: .
d_call: TRBD2
v_call: TRBV7-9
cdr3_aa: CASSSGLAGYNEQFF
cdr3_nt: TGTGCCAGCAGCTCGGGACTAGCGGGGTACAATGAGCAGTTCTTC

j_call: TRBJ1-1
cdr3_length: 16
clone_size: .
d_call: TRBD1
v_call: TRBV10-3
cdr3_aa: CAISLRDSVADTEAFF
cdr3_nt: TGTGCCATCAGTCTCCGGGACAGCGTAGCAGACACTGAAGCTTTCTTT

j_call: TRBJ2-7
cdr3_length: 15
clone_size: .
d_call: TRBD1
v_call: TRBV6-5
cdr3_aa: CASKRQGAQIYEQYF
cdr3_nt: TGTGCCAGCAAAAGGCAGGGGGCGCAGATCTACGAGCAGTACTTC

j_call: TRBJ2-5
cdr3_length: 11
clone_size: .
d_call: .
v_call: TRBV28
cdr3_aa: CASSPQETQYF
cdr3_nt: TGTGCCAGCAGCCCGCAAGAGACCCAGTACTTC